This T cell receptor beta chain came from a study of shared clonotypes between healthy human individuals (dated by TCRdb to the early 2020s). About the full investigation: The cohort included a few men and a couple of women between 18 and 49 years of age. For each donor, three plates each were used for CD4 naive and CD4 memory, two plates were used for CD8 naive, and one plate was used for CD8 memory. To estimate repertoire size and how much clonotype sharing occurs between individuals, the study deeply sequenced the blood TCR repertoires of five healthy adults. To increase sequencing depth and limit assay-specific biases, different laboratories used diverse techniques to prepare libraries and sequence TCR repertoires. Per donor, leukapheresis produced somewhere between about 0.9 and 9.5 billion PBMCs. On the study overall, not on this receptor specifically: Naive subsets generally had larger estimated clonotype richness than memory subsets did. Sampling was limited to blood, and TCR repertoires in tissue likely differ from TCR repertoires in blood. Pairwise subsampling indicated that sequencing depth was expected to affect the degree of clonotype sharing among donors. Even with the large sequencing depth, rarefaction of the sorted-subset datasets indicated that sequencing was incomplete. The genetic and exposure-history diversity represented was limited by the small number of donors. Approximately 5% of naive CD4, approximately 3.7% of naive CD8, about 2.5% of memory CD4, and 0.4% of memory CD8 clonotypes were shared across four donors. Higher generation probabilities were observed for clonotypes shared by all four sorted-subset donors than for non-shared clonotypes.

Details on this clone: The antigen it binds to is not known. Per-base qualities were not stored, and no clone one base away is much larger.

Using the deep immunoSEQ assay, TCR CDR3 regions were amplified from genomic DNA by multiplex PCR. Genomic DNA extracted from each cell subset was distributed evenly over all wells of several immunoSEQ 96-well plates, and each plate served as one replicate. For sorted subsets, each replicate PCR was loaded with around 220 ng genomic DNA, equivalent to roughly 30,000 T cell genomes. Purified libraries were quantified with a Qubit 3.0 fluorometer, sized on a Bioanalyzer 2100, and re-quantified with the KAPA Library Quantification kit. Every immunoSEQ 96-well plate was sequenced on a dedicated single-read 150-cycle Illumina NextSeq 550 flow cell. The study's processing was this. Because the immunoSEQ output included only junctional sequences and no quality scores, the filtering could not be the same as the filtering used for full-length reads. To assign V/J genes and CDR3, sequences were annotated using PyIR, a Python wrapper for IgBLAST v1.9, with IMGT germline references. Reads with weak V/J assignments (E-value above 1e-6), missing CDR3, stop codons, out-of-frame junctions, or ambiguous translated residues were removed. V3J clonotypes were defined by identical inferred V gene, J gene, and CDR3 amino acid sequence. Percentage overlap between repertoires was calculated by dividing the number of shared unique clonotypes by the size of the smaller repertoire. RTK rarefaction, the Chao1 estimator, and Recon v2.1 estimates of unobserved clonotypes were used to assess repertoire richness. Generation probabilities were computed with OLGA for all TCRbeta clonotypes obtained by the gDNA method from a handful of donors. The clones in this table, taken by TCRdb from immuneACCESS, are in-frame only. Not every clone is retained; where verified, under half of the shortfall comes from an unresolved V gene, and the cause of the rest is unknown. The V and J calls and clone size come from that table; D and trimming were worked out from the DNA. For this sample there are approximately 2,200,000 clones; 93% appear just once. The ten biggest clones cover more than 1.5% of the sample.

For the CD8 naive samples, CD45RO-negative cells were positively selected for CCR7, yielding a CD45RA+CCR7+ population from which TemRA cells were excluded. Healthy HIV-negative adults with no recently reported acute infections or vaccinations were included as donors. Every donor was a Caucasian adult residing in Nashville, Tennessee, USA. Blood was collected by leukapheresis, and PBMCs were isolated by Ficoll-Histopaque density gradient centrifugation and then cryopreserved in liquid nitrogen vapor phase. Analytical flow cytometry was used to check the purity and quantity of every magnetically sorted T cell population. Each sorted fraction had its genomic DNA isolated and then quantified by UV absorbance on a Nanodrop 2000c. CDR1 and CDR2, looked up from the germline V gene (reference sequence), are MNHEY and SMNVEV. The CDR3 spans 18 residues, from the cysteine through the phenylalanine. Only the CDR3 region is kept as DNA, spanning 54 bases read in frame from base 1. V is pruned by 1 base and J by 2 bases, leaving 6 bases of the junction without a gene match.

Source material: naive CD8+ T cells from PBMCs. The cell subset or site label corresponds to: CD45RA+CCR7+. This receptor chain uses TRBV27 and TRBJ2-6, with 9 bases matching TRBD2. The receptor's source is a young man in good health. Some clones in this sample may be carry-over from other donors' samples. This receptor carries the CDR3 CASSLYGGRGPGANVLTF. The DNA reads TGTGCCAGCAGTTTATACGGCGGGAGGGGGCCTGGGGCCAACGTCCTGACTTTC. Outside the CDR3, residues come from the reference TRBV27 and TRBJ2-6 proteins, so the full variable domain is: EAQVTQNPRYLITVTGKKLTVTCSQNMNHEYMSWYRQDPGLGLRQIYYSMNVEVTDKGDVPEGYKVSRKEKRNFPLILESPSPNQTSLYFCASSLYGGRGPGANVLTFGAGSRLTVL.